Following are 19 T cell receptor beta chains from one sample sequenced in a study of a mutant IDH1 vaccine in newly diagnosed glioma listed by TCRdb under 2021. Receptor amplification or capture employed the immunoSEQ multiplex PCR assay. What TCRdb holds here is the immuneACCESS table cut down to in-frame rearrangements. Part of the clones is not present; checked against another copy, under half of the missing clones reflect an unresolved V gene, and the others are unexplained. The sample data list approximately 21,000 clones, and about four fifths of these were observed just once. About 2.8% of the sample is held by the ten biggest clonotypes. The intended sense of this specimen's time point label: week 47, end of study. Every vaccine dose consisted of 300 ug of a 20-mer mutant IDH1 peptide in Montanide, administered subcutaneously together with topical imiquimod. Which antigens these TCRs recognize remains unknown.

This specimen consisted of PBMCs, obtained from a glioma patient whose treatment included an IDH1 peptide vaccine. These receptors originate from a man in his forties or fifties with glioma.

V is TRBV27 and J is TRBJ1-2; 7 nucleotides align to TRBD1. The CDR3 covers 14 residues. Unmatched junction bases numbered 5, after V lost 5 bases and J lost 2 bases. CDR1 is MNHEY and CDR2 is SMNVEV in the germline V gene (reference sequence). In nucleotides, the CDR3 is TGTGCCAGCAGTGTTAAGACAGGGAACTATGGCTACACCTTC. As protein: CASSVKTGNYGYTF.

The chain employs TRBV7-3 and TRBJ1-2; the match to TRBD1 covers 9 bases. Germline V gene data show CDR1 as SGHTA and CDR2 as FQGTGA. J was trimmed by 7 bases and V by 5 bases; bases with no gene match: 11. The CDR3 spans 15 residues. CDR3 loop: CASSPTVQGAGGYTF. CDR3 nucleotides: TGTGCCAGCAGCCCGACGGTACAGGGGGCGGGTGGCTACACCTTC. Together with reference TRBV7-3 and TRBJ1-2, the CDR3 gives the full variable domain: GAGVSQTPSNKVTEKGKYVELRCDPISGHTALYWYRQSLGQGPEFLIYFQGTGAADDSGLPNDRFFAVRPEGSVSTLKIQRTERGDSAVYLCASSPTVQGAGGYTFGSGTRLTVV.

This CDR3 is CASSQGQGKYF. The CDR3, as DNA: TGTGCCAGCAGCCAAGGACAGGGGAAGTACTTC. The V and J genes are TRBV6-5 and TRBJ2-7, with 9 bases lining up with TRBD1. J lost 11 bases, V lost 6 bases, and 5 bases had no gene match. The CDR3 runs 11 residues. Germline loops: CDR1 MNHEY, CDR2 SVGAGI.

CDR3 in DNA: TGTGCCAGCAGCACCCTCTCGGGGGACGGTAACAATCAGCCCCAGCATTTT. Translating it yields CASSTLSGDGNNQPQHF. The J gene is TRBJ1-5, the V gene TRBV21-1. TRBV21-1 has pseudogene status. This CDR3 spans 17 amino acids.

The V call is TRBV6-1, the J call TRBJ2-1; D is uncertain. The CDR3 is 10 residues long. Germline assignment: CDR1 MNHNS and CDR2 SASEGT. With 3 bases removed from V and 9 bases from J, the gap between germline ends came to 3 bases. The CDR3, as DNA: TGTGCCAGCAGTGAGGGTGAGCAGTTCTTC. Amino acids: CASSEGEQFF.

The chain has TRBV14 and TRBJ2-6; D not resolved. CDR1 is SGHDN and CDR2 is FVKESK in the germline V gene. There are 18 residues in the CDR3. Trimming removed 3 bases from V and 4 bases from J, with 19 bases in between. The CDR3 sequence is CASSHRLPVASGANVLTF. For the CDR3, the DNA is TGTGCCAGCAGCCATCGGCTCCCGGTGGCGTCGGGGGCCAACGTCCTGACTTTC.

This sequence joins TRBV7-9 and TRBJ2-1; D is perhaps TRBD2 (6 bases). CDR3 length equals 15 residues. The V gene's germline CDR1 is SEHNR and CDR2 FQNEAQ (reference sequence). The V gene lost 5 bases and the J gene lost 0 bases, with 11 bases spanning the gap. This CDR3 is CASSARDSSYNEQFF. The CDR3 region has the DNA TGTGCCAGCAGCGCCCGGGACTCCTCCTACAATGAGCAGTTCTTC.

The rearrangement uses TRBV11-2 and TRBJ1-1, with D possibly TRBD1 on 5 matching bases. This CDR3 contains 15 residues. Trimming removed 5 bases from V and 3 bases from J, with 16 bases in between. Germline CDR1 reads SGHAT; CDR2 reads FQNNGV. CDR3 protein: CASSARGAGDTEAFF. The CDR3 DNA reads TGTGCCAGCAGCGCCCGAGGGGCCGGGGACACTGAAGCTTTCTTT.

The CDR3 reads CASSPRGGMLSTDTQYF. The CDR3 bases are TGTGCCAGCAGCCCCCGGGGCGGAATGCTTAGCACAGATACGCAGTATTTT. This rearrangement joins TRBV9 to TRBJ2-3, with D perhaps being TRBD1 or TRBD2 (5 bases each). CDR3 length: 17 amino acids. Deletions cut 4 bases from V and 0 bases from J, with 18 bases between. CDR1 SGDLS and CDR2 YYNGEE come from the germline V gene.

This clone occurred once. The rearrangement joins TRBV5-1 to TRBJ2-3; tentatively, D is TRBD1 (5 bases). The CDR3 is made up of 13 amino acids. The V gene lost 0 bases and the J gene lost 4 bases, with 6 bases spanning the gap. Germline CDR1 and CDR2: SGHRS and YFSETQ. In nucleotides, the CDR3 is TGCGCCAGCAGCTTGGGACAGTCAGATACGCAGTATTTT. Residues: CASSLGQSDTQYF.

The rearrangement joins TRBV6-4 to TRBJ1-5; TRBD1 might be the D (6 bases). The germline V gene encodes CDR1 MRHNA and CDR2 SNTAGT. CDR3 length equals 15 residues. CDR3 in DNA: TGTGCAGACAATGGCGGGGGGCGCATCGGTCAGCCCCAGCATTTT. It yields the protein CADNGGGRIGQPQHF.

Relative to its sample, this clone is medium-sized (0.01 to 0.1%). This chain uses TRBV5-1 with TRBJ1-1, with a weak D call TRBD1 (6 bases). This CDR3 contains 15 residues. CDR1 SGHRS and CDR2 YFSETQ come from the germline V gene. V lost 2 bases and J 1 base, leaving 12 bases between the germline ends. CDR3 loop: CASSFRTVKNTEAFF. The CDR3 bases are TGCGCCAGCAGCTTCCGGACAGTAAAGAACACTGAAGCTTTCTTT. Full variable domain (remainder filled in from reference TRBV5-1 and TRBJ1-1): KAGVTQTPRYLIKTRGQQVTLSCSPISGHRSVSWYQQTPGQGLQFLFEYFSETQRNKGNFPGRFSGRQFSNSRSEMNVSTLELGDSALYLCASSFRTVKNTEAFFGQGTRLTVV.

For the CDR3, the DNA is TGTGCCAGCAGCGGGGACCTTGGGGGTACTAGGTACGAGCAGTACTTC. Translated: CASSGDLGGTRYEQYF. This sequence joins TRBV5-5 and TRBJ2-7; D possibly uses TRBD1 or TRBD2 (5 bases each). V was cut by 4 bases and J by 4 bases, with 21 bases left in between. The CDR3 contains 16 residues. In germline, CDR1 is SGHKS, CDR2 YYEKEE (reference sequence).

The rearrangement links TRBV5-1 to TRBJ2-5; D tentatively fits TRBD1 or TRBD2 (5 bases each). V lost 0 bases and J lost 0, with 12 bases in between. There are 16 residues in the CDR3. Germline V lookup: CDR1 SGHRS, CDR2 YFSETQ. The DNA for the CDR3 is TGCGCCAGCAGCTTGGTGGGACCCCAATACCAAGAGACCCAGTACTTC. This gives the protein CASSLVGPQYQETQYF.

The chain is built from TRBV10-3 and TRBJ2-2; possible D gene TRBD2, 5 bases. Trimming shortened V by 3 bases and J by 1 base, and 9 bases separated the two germline ends. This CDR3 comprises 15 residues. Germline-derived CDR1 and CDR2 are ENHRY and SYGVKD. In DNA, the CDR3 is TGTGCCATCAGTGAAAACGGGGAGAACACCGGGGAGCTGTTTTTT. The encoded protein is CAISENGENTGELFF.

The V call is TRBV10-3, the J call TRBJ2-5; TRBD1 matches at 9 bases. The V and J ends lost 10 bases and 4 bases, in that order; junction bases with no gene match: 4. In germline, CDR1 is ENHRY, CDR2 SYGVKD. The CDR3 runs 12 residues. The CDR3 sequence: CATGQGSETQYF. In DNA form, the CDR3 reads TGTGCCACAGGACAGGGGTCAGAGACCCAGTACTTC.

In this sample, this clone turned up a few times. This chain joins TRBV4-2 and TRBJ1-6, with D maybe TRBD1 (6 bases). Germline assignment: CDR1 LGHNA and CDR2 YNFKEQ. The CDR3 extends over 16 amino acids. V lost 7 bases to trimming and J lost 5 bases, with 18 bases between them. The CDR3 DNA reads TGTGCCAGCACCCCTTCCCAGGACAGAGATAATTCACCCCTCCACTTT. Its protein is CASTPSQDRDNSPLHF.

The V call is TRBV25-1, the J call TRBJ2-3; D ambiguous. V dropped 4 bases and J dropped 3 bases, with 8 bases sitting between them. The CDR3 contains 13 residues. Per germline, CDR1 MGHDK and CDR2 SYGVNS. CDR3 loop: CASSVTATDTQYF. DNA for the CDR3: TGTGCCAGCAGTGTGACGGCAACAGATACGCAGTATTTT.

This chain connects TRBV4-3 to TRBJ2-2; 8 bases are shared with TRBD2. Unmatched junction bases numbered 9, after V lost 1 base and J lost 5 bases. From germline, CDR1 is LGHNA and CDR2 YSLEER. The length of the CDR3 is 17 residues. The CDR3 nucleotides are TGCGCCAGCAGCCAAGGTAGCGGGACCGAGGGTACCGGGGAGCTGTTTTTT. It codes for CASSQGSGTEGTGELFF.